The next 19 T cell receptor beta chains were all read from a single sample in a study of early T cells in non-severe SARS-CoV-2 infection. TCRdb reprocessed the 5' RACE reads via MiXCR and lists one record per CDR3 protein. In the table there are 39,000 or so distinct CDR3 sequences, around 5.1% of which are singletons. The material was whole blood, obtained at baseline. These receptors were obtained from an adult who was a healthcare worker with PCR-confirmed SARS-CoV-2 infection or an uninfected control (not recorded which).

The genes are TRBV19 and TRBJ2-5; 10 nucleotides match TRBD1. Germline-derived CDR1 and CDR2 are LNHDA and SQIVND (reference sequence). The CDR3 is made up of 16 amino acids. V shed 6 bases and J 6 bases; nucleotides not matched to a gene: 13. The CDR3 reads CASRPSRGTGEKTQYF. Written as DNA, the CDR3 is TGTGCCAGTAGGCCGAGTAGGGGGACAGGGGAGAAGACCCAGTACTTC.

This clonotype was seen more than once but under ten times. The chain employs TRBV9 and TRBJ1-1; possibly TRBD1 for D (6 bases). The CDR3 is made up of 14 amino acids. V lost 0 bases to trimming and J lost 5 bases, with 11 bases between them. Germline values: CDR1 SGDLS, CDR2 YYNGEE. In DNA, the CDR3 is TGTGCCAGCAGCGTAGCCTACAGGGAGACTGAAGCTTTCTTT. Its protein product is CASSVAYRETEAFF.

This clonotype was detected ten times or more. V gene TRBV4-3 combines with J gene TRBJ2-1, with D perhaps matching TRBD1 (6 bases). V shed 3 bases and J shed 7 bases, with 13 bases lying between them. Germline V CDR1 and CDR2: LGHNA, YSLEER. The CDR3 extends over 14 amino acids. The DNA of the CDR3 is TGCGCCAGCAGCCACAGGGGTCTGCGGAATGAGCAGTTCTTC. Residues: CASSHRGLRNEQFF.

This clonotype occurred many times. The V call is TRBV20-1, the J call TRBJ2-1; D not certain. Germline lookup yields CDR1 DFQATT and CDR2 SNEGSKA (reference sequence). Trimming took off 1 base at V and 7 bases at J, with 11 bases between the two ends. The CDR3 totals 13 residues. In DNA, the CDR3 is TGCAGTGCTAGAGTCCAGCCTGGGAATGAGCAGTTCTTC. It translates to CSARVQPGNEQFF.

This clonotype was seen repeatedly, ten times or more. This sequence joins TRBV13 and TRBJ2-1; 10 nucleotides agree with TRBD1. This CDR3 is built from 15 residues. J was trimmed by 10 bases and V by 5 bases; bases with no gene match: 11. Looked up from germline, CDR1 is PRHDT and CDR2 is FYEKMQ (reference sequence). The CDR3: CASSKRRGTGVEQFF. DNA of the CDR3: TGTGCCAGCAGCAAACGTAGGGGGACAGGGGTCGAGCAGTTCTTC.

This clonotype was seen repeatedly, ten times or more. J is TRBJ2-3 and V is TRBV20-1; a weak D match, TRBD1 (5 bases). Trimming took 1 base from V and 3 from J, leaving 11 bases between them. The CDR3 totals 14 residues. Germline CDR1 reads DFQATT; CDR2 reads SNEGSKA (reference sequence). The CDR3 nucleotides are TGCAGTGCTAGAGGGTCAGGGCTAACAGATACGCAGTATTTT. Amino acids: CSARGSGLTDTQYF.

The chain couples TRBV7-2 to TRBJ1-3, with D uncertain. Germline V gene sequence: CDR1 SGHTA, CDR2 FQGNSA. The CDR3 runs 16 residues. V was pared by 5 bases and J by 0 bases, with 14 bases between. CDR3 loop: CASSTLRRSSGNTIYF. CDR3 DNA: TGTGCCAGCAGCACCCTTCGCAGGTCCTCTGGAAACACCATATATTTT.

The chain recombines TRBV12-3 or TRBV12-4 with TRBJ1-2, with D tentatively TRBD1 (6 bases). This CDR3 has 15 amino acids. With 8 bases removed from V and 2 bases from J, the gap between germline ends came to 18 bases. The CDR3 loop is CASSIRGQGNYGYTF. Here the CDR3 DNA reads TGTGCCAGCTCAATAAGGGGCCAGGGGAACTATGGCTACACCTTC.

This clonotype was seen at least ten times. CDR3 amino acids: CASSPPEVYGYTF. As DNA, the CDR3 is TGTGCCAGCAGCCCCCCTGAGGTGTATGGCTACACCTTC. The rearrangement uses TRBV28 and TRBJ1-2; D call uncertain. The CDR3 is made up of 13 amino acids. Between the trimmed V and J ends, which lost 6 bases and 5 bases, there was a span of 13 bases. CDR1 and CDR2 (germline): MDHEN, SYDVKM.

At least ten counts were recorded for this clonotype. J is TRBJ2-2 and V is TRBV2; unclear D gene. The CDR3 sequence is 15 residues long. CDR1 is SNHLY and CDR2 is FYNNEI in the germline V gene. Between the trimmed V and J ends, which lost 2 bases and 1 base, there was a span of 8 bases. The CDR3 region is CASSERSGNTGELFF. In DNA form, the CDR3 reads TGTGCCAGCAGTGAAAGGTCCGGGAACACCGGGGAGCTGTTTTTT. Looking up the rest from reference TRBV2 and TRBJ2-2 gives the full variable domain: EPEVTQTPSHQVTQMGQEVILRCVPISNHLYFYWYRQILGQKVEFLVSFYNNEISEKSEIFDDQFSVERPDGSNFTLKIRSTKLEDSAMYFCASSERSGNTGELFFGEGSRLTVL.

The chain employs TRBV30 and TRBJ2-7; D is unresolved. V lost 3 bases and J 2 bases, leaving 14 bases between the germline ends. The CDR3 is made up of 14 amino acids. The germline V gene encodes CDR1 GTSNPN and CDR2 SVGIG (reference sequence). Here the CDR3 DNA reads TGTGCCTGGAGCGGTCTACTTGGCACCTACGAGCAGTACTTC. Encoded protein: CAWSGLLGTYEQYF.

This clonotype was observed many times. The chain carries TRBV28 and TRBJ2-7, with D perhaps matching TRBD1 (6 bases). CDR1 is MDHEN, CDR2 SYDVKM, per germline. The CDR3 length is 14 residues. V lost 6 bases and J 3 bases, leaving 15 bases between the germline ends. DNA for the CDR3: TGTGCCAGCAGACATGTCCGGGACAACTACGAGCAGTACTTC. As protein: CASRHVRDNYEQYF.

The sample holds many counts of this clonotype. The rearrangement joins TRBV30 to TRBJ1-1, with D tentatively TRBD1 (5 bases). The V gene's germline CDR1 is GTSNPN and CDR2 SVGIG (reference sequence). V lost 3 bases and J lost 5, with 7 bases in between. This CDR3 is built from 11 residues. In nucleotides, the CDR3 is TGTGCCTGGAGACGGGGGACTGAAGCTTTCTTT. Residues: CAWRRGTEAFF.

There are many counts of this clonotype. The chain recombines TRBV29-1 with TRBJ1-5; 7 nucleotides align to TRBD1. Germline lookup yields CDR1 SQVTM and CDR2 ANQGSEA. CDR3 length: 15 amino acids. The junction had 7 bases not matched to a gene; V was cut back by 5 bases and J by 0 bases. This chain's CDR3 is CSVFGTVYSNQPQHF. The CDR3 DNA reads TGCAGCGTTTTCGGGACAGTTTATAGCAATCAGCCCCAGCATTTT.

Many counts were recorded for this clonotype. This chain joins TRBV4-2 and TRBJ2-3, with a possible D match to TRBD1 (6 bases). V lost 1 base, J lost 5 bases, and 13 bases lay in between. There are 15 residues in the CDR3. Looked up from germline, CDR1 is LGHNA and CDR2 is YNFKEQ. The DNA for the CDR3 is TGTGCCAGCAGCCAAGCCGGGCTAGGGGGAGATACGCAGTATTTT. It codes for CASSQAGLGGDTQYF.

This clonotype turned up a few times. The chain carries TRBV6-5 and TRBJ2-7, with 7 nucleotides matching TRBD2. The CDR3 length is 16 residues. Germline V gene data show CDR1 as MNHEY and CDR2 as SVGAGI. Trimming took 1 base from V and 2 from J; bases not matched to a gene: 8. CDR3 nucleotide sequence: TGTGCCAGCAGTTACTTGGGGGGGTCGTATACCTACGAGCAGTACTTC. Translating gives CASSYLGGSYTYEQYF.

The chain couples TRBV4-3 to TRBJ2-7; either TRBD1 or TRBD2 may supply D (6 bases each). V was cut by 4 bases and J by 4 bases, with 14 bases left in between. Per the germline V gene, CDR1 is LGHNA and CDR2 is YSLEER. This CDR3 is built from 14 residues. CDR3 sequence: CASSLGGGPYEQYF. In DNA form, the CDR3 reads TGCGCCAGCAGCCTAGGTGGGGGGCCATACGAGCAGTACTTC.

A remark on this clonotype: This may arise from a read error, as a much more abundant clone is one base away. V is TRBV5-1 and J is TRBJ2-7; no clear D. Germline loops: CDR1 SGHRS, CDR2 YFSETQ. The CDR3 consists of 11 residues. CDR3 sequence reads: CANSLVGKQYF. CDR3 bases: TGCGCCAACAGCTTGGTAGGGAAGCAGTACTTC. The full variable domain, with the rest looked up from reference TRBV5-1 and TRBJ2-7, is KAGVTQTPRYLIKTRGQQVTLSCSPISGHRSVSWYQQTPGQGLQFLFEYFSETQRNKGNFPGRFSGRQFSNSRSEMNVSTLELGDSALYLCANSLVGKQYFGPGTRLTVT.

This clonotype has a handful of counts. V and J are TRBV10-3 and TRBJ2-2; 8 bases line up with TRBD1. Germline-derived CDR1 and CDR2 are ENHRY and SYGVKD. CDR3 length: 15 amino acids. With V trimmed by 6 bases and J by 2 bases, 5 bases remained unmatched. CDR3 sequence: CAIRPQGANTGELFF. The CDR3 DNA reads TGTGCCATCAGACCTCAGGGGGCAAACACCGGGGAGCTGTTTTTT.